This T cell receptor beta chain was sequenced for a study of beta chain features in type 1 diabetes. Germline CDR1 SGHAT, CDR2 FQNNGV. V was shortened by 5 bases and J by 14 bases, with 19 bases between the two germline ends. This CDR3 has 13 amino acids. The study reverse transcribed the entire isolated RNA, so it sequenced expressed TCRB transcripts. The method was immunoSEQ multiplex PCR; TCRdb's version includes in-frame clones alone and lacks a portion of them. The sample shows roughly 380,000 clones, 15% to 20% of them seen only once. This clone came up a few times. V usage is TRBV11-2 and J usage is TRBJ2-1; D remains unclear. The source material was naive CD4+ T cells from blood. This sequence originates from a woman younger than 35 in good health. The CDR3 sequence: CASSPLAEVREFF. CDR3 nucleotides: TGTGCCAGCAGCCCGTTGGCCGAGGTTCGGGAGTTCTTC.